The entry that follows covers one TCR beta chain sequence. What this receptor recognizes is not known. Base qualities are missing; no much larger clone stands one base away. The sample is drawn from a study of beta chain features in type 1 diabetes (dated by TCRdb to 2016 to 2019). Regarding the complete study: No differences in mean age, gender distribution, total cell number or subset yield were found between patients and healthy donors. A total of over 90,000,000 sorted cells were examined across all samples, and a strong correlation was observed between cell number per subset and RNA yield. The study compared TCRB repertoires of sorted circulating CD4+ T cell subsets between recently diagnosed type 1 diabetes patients and matched healthy donors. Whereas all 30 or so donors provided naive and central memory subsets, regulatory and stem cell-like memory subsets were isolated from just 8 patients and roughly 8 healthy donors.

All of the isolated RNA was reverse transcribed with the High Capacity cDNA Reverse Transcription Kit, so expressed TCRB transcripts were sequenced. Deep immunoSEQ sequencing was performed on naive, central memory and regulatory T cell samples, with an average of around 3.5 million total reads per sample. After sorted cells were lysed in RLT buffer, RNA was extracted with DNase-treated RNeasy Micro or Mini kits, with the choice depending on cell number. Each cell subset was processed on its own to prevent cross-contamination, while patient and healthy donor samples were processed together. The immunoSEQ multiplex PCR was used to amplify TCRB sequences from cDNA, generating 87-bp fragments that spanned the CDR3 region. Amplicons were sequenced on the Illumina HiSeq platform. The source study handled its data this way. PCR bias was computationally corrected using synthetic template baselines, reads within Hamming distance 2 were collapsed, and singletons that could not be merged were discarded. Reads were aligned against IMGT to assign V, D and J genes, CDR3 length and insertions or deletions at six rearrangement sites. Clonotype counts were normalized to sorted cell number within each subset before computing true diversity and Gini coefficients with the tcR R package. The overlap coefficient, calculated on TCRB nucleotide sequences, was used to measure repertoire sharing. Here the immuneACCESS table is served through TCRdb, limited to in-frame sequences with V and J called. Missing clones are a known gap in these copies; in checked studies unresolved V genes cover under half, and the rest lacks a known reason. Clonal size and the V and J genes are those of that table, whereas D and trimming came from the DNA. For this sample there are around 56,000 clones; about 47% appear just once. The top ten constitute 2.6% of the sample.

Each donor gave one peripheral blood draw, averaging roughly 0.11 L, which was collected into heparinised tubes. Using a panel that included CD45RO, CCR7, CD25, CD127, CD95 and CD27, naive, central memory, regulatory and stem cell-like memory CD4+ T cells were sorted on a BD FACSAria II. Every sorted population had a purity above 95%. Right away, PBMCs were isolated by Lymphoprep density gradient centrifugation and were stained directly, with no culture step. So that batch effects would be minimized, each experiment stained and sorted samples in pairs, pairing one healthy donor with one patient. Overall results and qualifications from the work: Naive, central memory and regulatory TCRB repertoires appeared more similar among patients than among healthy donors. Only small numbers of individuals were included in the HLA sub-analyses, which left unresolved whether HLA type had any influence on TCRB rearrangement. Patients with type 1 diabetes made fewer insertions and deleted more nucleotides at VDJ recombination sites, implying thymic rearrangement abnormalities. In all four CD4+ subsets, TCRB CDR3 length was moderately but significantly shorter in type 1 diabetes patients. PCR might favor shorter templates, but patient and control samples were amplified and corrected together, so any skew would affect both groups equally. Because cDNA rather than genomic DNA was sequenced, highly expressing activated cells could have been over-represented, although no difference in activation and CD3 levels was found between groups.

At the junction V is shortened by 5 bases and J by 6 bases, with 12 bases in between. The CDR3 contains 13 residues, cysteine and phenylalanine counted. Only the CDR3 DNA stays, 39 bases, in frame from base 1. CDR1 SGHVS and CDR2 FNYEAQ were looked up in the germline V gene. The V and J segments used are TRBV7-6 and TRBJ2-3; too little of a D gene remains to name it. This clonotype was sampled from a woman between 40 and 50 years old with type 1 diabetes. The sample taken for sequencing was Tregs from blood. This specimen's cell subset or site label, interpreted: regulatory CD4+ T cells. The CDR3 protein is CASSLNLGDTQYF. The nucleotide sequence is given as TGTGCCAGCAGCCTCAATCTCGGGGATACGCAGTATTTT.